This T cell receptor beta chain was found in a study of blood T cell repertoires in COVID-19. Looking at the study overall: The United States, Italy and Spain supplied acute and convalescent COVID-19 samples. The analysed material was cDNA or gDNA that came from T cells, B-cell-depleted T cells, or PBMCs.

Libraries were prepared by immunoSEQ multiplex PCR; TCRdb keeps only in-frame clonotypes and omits some of them. This sample has tens of thousands of clones; around 92% occur once, and the top ten carry roughly 13%. The CDR3 length is 14 residues. The germline CDR1 and CDR2 sequences are KGHDR and SFDVKD. V shed 7 bases, J shed 2 bases, and the junction held 6 bases outside the gene matches. V usage is TRBV24-1 and J usage is TRBJ2-7; 8 nucleotides align to TRBD1. The source is a human donor with active COVID-19. The donor label of this sample is uncertain. Sequenced: peripheral blood. The CDR3 bases are TGTGCCACCAGCAGGGGACAGGAAGCCTACGAGCAGTACTTC. It specifies CATSRGQEAYEQYF.